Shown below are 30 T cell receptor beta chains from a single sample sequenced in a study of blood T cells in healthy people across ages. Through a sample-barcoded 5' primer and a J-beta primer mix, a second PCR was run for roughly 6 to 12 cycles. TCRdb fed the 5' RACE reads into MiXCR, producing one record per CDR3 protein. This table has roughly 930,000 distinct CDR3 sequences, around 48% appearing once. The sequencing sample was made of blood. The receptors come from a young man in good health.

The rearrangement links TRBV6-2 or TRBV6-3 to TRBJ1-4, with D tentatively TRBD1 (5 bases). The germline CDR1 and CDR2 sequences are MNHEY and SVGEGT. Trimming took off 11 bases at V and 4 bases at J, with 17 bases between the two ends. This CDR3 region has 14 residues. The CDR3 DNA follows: TGTGCCTGCGCCGCTGGGGACTTTAATGAAAAACTGTTTTTT. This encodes CACAAGDFNEKLFF.

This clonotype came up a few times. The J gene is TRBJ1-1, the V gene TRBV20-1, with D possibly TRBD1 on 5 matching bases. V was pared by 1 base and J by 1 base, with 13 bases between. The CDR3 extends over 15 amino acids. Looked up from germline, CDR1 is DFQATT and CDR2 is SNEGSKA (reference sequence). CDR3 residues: CSARAVDGTNTEAFF. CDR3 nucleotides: TGCAGTGCTAGAGCGGTCGACGGGACGAACACTGAAGCTTTCTTT.

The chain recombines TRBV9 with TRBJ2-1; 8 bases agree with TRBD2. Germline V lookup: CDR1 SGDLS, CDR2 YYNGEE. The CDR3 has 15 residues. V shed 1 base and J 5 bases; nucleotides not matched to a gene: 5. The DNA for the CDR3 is TGTGCCAGCAGCGTAAGGCGAGCGGGGGACAATGAGCAGTTCTTC. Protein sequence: CASSVRRAGDNEQFF. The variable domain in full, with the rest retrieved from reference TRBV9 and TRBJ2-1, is DSGVTQTPKHLITATGQRVTLRCSPRSGDLSVYWYQQSLDQGLQFLIQYYNGEERAKGNILERFSAQQFPDLHSELNLSSLELGDSALYFCASSVRRAGDNEQFFGPGTRLTVL.

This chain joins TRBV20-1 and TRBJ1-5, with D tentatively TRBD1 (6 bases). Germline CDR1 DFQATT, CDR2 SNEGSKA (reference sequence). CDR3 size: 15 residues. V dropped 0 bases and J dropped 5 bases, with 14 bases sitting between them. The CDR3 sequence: CSARDWVRGDQPQHF. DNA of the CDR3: TGCAGTGCTAGAGATTGGGTAAGGGGGGATCAGCCCCAGCATTTT.

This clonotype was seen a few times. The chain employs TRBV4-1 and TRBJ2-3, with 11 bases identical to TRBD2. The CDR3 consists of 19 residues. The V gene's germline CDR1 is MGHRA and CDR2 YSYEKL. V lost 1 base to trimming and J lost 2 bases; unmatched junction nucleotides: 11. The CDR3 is CASSQVPGLAAYLTDTQYF. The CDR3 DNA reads TGCGCCAGCAGCCAAGTTCCGGGACTAGCGGCTTACCTCACAGATACGCAGTATTTT.

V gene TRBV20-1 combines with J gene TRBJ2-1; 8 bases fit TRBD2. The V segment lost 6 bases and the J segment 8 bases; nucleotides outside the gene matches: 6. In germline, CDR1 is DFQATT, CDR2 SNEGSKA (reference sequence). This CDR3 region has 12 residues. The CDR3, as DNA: TGCAGTGCCGAGCCCGGGAGGGATGAGCAGTTCTTC. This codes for CSAEPGRDEQFF.

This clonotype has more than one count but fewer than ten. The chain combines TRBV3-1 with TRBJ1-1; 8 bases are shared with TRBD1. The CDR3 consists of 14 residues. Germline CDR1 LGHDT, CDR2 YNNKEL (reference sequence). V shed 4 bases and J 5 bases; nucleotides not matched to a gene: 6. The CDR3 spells CASSRSGGETEAFF. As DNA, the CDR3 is TGTGCCAGCAGCCGGTCAGGGGGCGAAACTGAAGCTTTCTTT.

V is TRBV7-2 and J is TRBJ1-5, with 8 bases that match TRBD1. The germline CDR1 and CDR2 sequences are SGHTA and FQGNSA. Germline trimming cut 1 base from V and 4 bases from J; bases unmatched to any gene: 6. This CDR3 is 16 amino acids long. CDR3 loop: CASSLVRGRGNQPQHF. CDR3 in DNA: TGTGCCAGCAGCTTAGTCAGGGGGCGAGGAAATCAGCCCCAGCATTTT.

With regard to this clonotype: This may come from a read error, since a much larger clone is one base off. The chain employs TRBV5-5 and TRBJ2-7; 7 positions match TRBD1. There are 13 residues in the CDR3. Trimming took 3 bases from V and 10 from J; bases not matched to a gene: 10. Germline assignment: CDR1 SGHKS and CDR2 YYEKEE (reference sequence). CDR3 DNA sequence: TGTGCCAGCAGCTCGACAGGGAAAGAGGCCCAGTACTTC. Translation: CASSSTGKEAQYF.

This CDR3 reads CASRHDRGVLDEKLFF. CDR3 sequence (DNA): TGCGCCAGCAGACACGACAGGGGAGTTCTCGACGAAAAACTGTTTTTT. The genes are TRBV4-1 and TRBJ1-4; 8 bases are shared with TRBD1. The CDR3 covers 16 residues. Looked up from germline, CDR1 is MGHRA and CDR2 is YSYEKL. Trimming cost V 6 bases and J 8 bases; bases outside gene matches: 14.

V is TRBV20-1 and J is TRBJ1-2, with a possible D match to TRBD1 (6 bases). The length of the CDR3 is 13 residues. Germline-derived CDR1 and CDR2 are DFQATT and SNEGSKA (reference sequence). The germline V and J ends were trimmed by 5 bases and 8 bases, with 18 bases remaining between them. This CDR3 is CSAPPGGSGGYTF. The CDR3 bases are TGCAGTGCTCCCCCCGGGGGCTCGGGGGGCTACACCTTC.

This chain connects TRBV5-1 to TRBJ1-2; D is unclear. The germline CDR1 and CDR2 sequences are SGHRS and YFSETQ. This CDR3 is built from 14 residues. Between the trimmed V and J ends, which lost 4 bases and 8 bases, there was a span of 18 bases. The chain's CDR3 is CASSPDLEGMGYTF. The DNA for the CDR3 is TGCGCCAGCAGCCCGGACCTCGAGGGTATGGGCTACACCTTC. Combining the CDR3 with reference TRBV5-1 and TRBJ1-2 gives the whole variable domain KAGVTQTPRYLIKTRGQQVTLSCSPISGHRSVSWYQQTPGQGLQFLFEYFSETQRNKGNFPGRFSGRQFSNSRSEMNVSTLELGDSALYLCASSPDLEGMGYTFGSGTRLTVV.

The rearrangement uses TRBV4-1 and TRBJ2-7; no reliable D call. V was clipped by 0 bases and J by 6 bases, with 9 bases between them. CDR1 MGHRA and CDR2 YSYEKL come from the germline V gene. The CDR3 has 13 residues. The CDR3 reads CASSQDRPSEQYF. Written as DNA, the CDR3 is TGCGCCAGCAGCCAAGATAGGCCCAGCGAGCAGTACTTC.

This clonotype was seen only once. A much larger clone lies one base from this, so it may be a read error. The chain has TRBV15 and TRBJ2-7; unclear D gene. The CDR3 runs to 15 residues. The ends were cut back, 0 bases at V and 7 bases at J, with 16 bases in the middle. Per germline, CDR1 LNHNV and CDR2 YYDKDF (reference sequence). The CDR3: CATSREAGPLAEQYF. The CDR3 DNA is TGTGCCACCAGCAGAGAAGCCGGACCACTCGCTGAGCAGTACTTC. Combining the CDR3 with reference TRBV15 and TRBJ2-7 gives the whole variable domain DAMVIQNPRYQVTQFGKPVTLSCSQTLNHNVMYWYQQKSSQAPKLLFHYYDKDFNNEADTPDNFQSRRPNTSFCFLDIRSPGLGDTAMYLCATSREAGPLAEQYFGPGTRLTVT.

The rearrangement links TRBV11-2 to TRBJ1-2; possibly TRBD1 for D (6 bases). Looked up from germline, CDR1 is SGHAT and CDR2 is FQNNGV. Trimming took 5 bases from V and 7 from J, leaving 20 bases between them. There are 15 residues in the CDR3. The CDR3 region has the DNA TGTGCCAGCAGCGTAACAGGGCTACGCGAGCGTGGCTACACCTTC. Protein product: CASSVTGLRERGYTF.

CDR3 in amino acids: CASSSHQGNTEAFF. The CDR3 DNA reads as TGTGCCAGCAGCTCCCATCAGGGGAACACTGAAGCTTTCTTT. The rearrangement joins TRBV11-3 to TRBJ1-1; perhaps TRBD1 as D (5 bases). The CDR3 covers 14 residues. Germline assignment: CDR1 SGHNT and CDR2 YENEEA. V was cut by 4 bases and J by 1 base, with 10 bases left in between.

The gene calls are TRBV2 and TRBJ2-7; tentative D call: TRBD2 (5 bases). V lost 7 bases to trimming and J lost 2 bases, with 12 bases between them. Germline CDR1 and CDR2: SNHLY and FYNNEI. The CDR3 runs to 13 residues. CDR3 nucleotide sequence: TGTGCCAGCACCAAGGAGGCGGCCTACGAGCAGTACTTC. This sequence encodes CASTKEAAYEQYF.

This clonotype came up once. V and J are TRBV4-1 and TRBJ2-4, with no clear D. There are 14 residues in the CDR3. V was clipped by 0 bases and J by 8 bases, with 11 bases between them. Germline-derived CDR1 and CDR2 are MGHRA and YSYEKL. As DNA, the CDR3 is TGCGCCAGCAGCCAAGATCGTGGTTTGTACATTCAGTACTTC. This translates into CASSQDRGLYIQYF.

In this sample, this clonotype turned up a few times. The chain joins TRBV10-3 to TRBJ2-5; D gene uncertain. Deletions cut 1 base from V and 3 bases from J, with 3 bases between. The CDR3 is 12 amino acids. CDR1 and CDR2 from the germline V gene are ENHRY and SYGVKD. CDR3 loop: CAISEWKETQYF. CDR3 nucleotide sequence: TGTGCCATCAGTGAGTGGAAAGAGACCCAGTACTTC.

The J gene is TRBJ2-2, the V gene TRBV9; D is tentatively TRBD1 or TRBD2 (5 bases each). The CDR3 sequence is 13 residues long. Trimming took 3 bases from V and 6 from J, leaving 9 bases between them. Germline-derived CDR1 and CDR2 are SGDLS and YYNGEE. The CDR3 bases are TGTGCCAGCAGCGGAACGGGGCCCGGGGAGCTGTTTTTT. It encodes CASSGTGPGELFF.

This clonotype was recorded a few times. CDR3 loop: CASSFPLPTGANVLTF. The CDR3 DNA reads as TGTGCCAGCAGTTTCCCCCTTCCGACAGGGGCCAACGTCCTGACTTTC. V is TRBV28 and J is TRBJ2-6; D is ambiguous. Trimming left V 3 bases short and J 4 bases short, with 13 bases between. Germline-derived CDR1 and CDR2 are MDHEN and SYDVKM. This CDR3 has 16 amino acids.

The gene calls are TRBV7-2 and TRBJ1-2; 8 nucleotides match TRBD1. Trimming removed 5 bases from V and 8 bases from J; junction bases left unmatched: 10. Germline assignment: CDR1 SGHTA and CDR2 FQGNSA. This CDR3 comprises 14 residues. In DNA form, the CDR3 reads TGTGCCAGCAGCGGGGACAGGCCCGTGGGGGGCTACACCTTC. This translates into CASSGDRPVGGYTF. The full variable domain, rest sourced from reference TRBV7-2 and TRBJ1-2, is GAGVSQSPSNKVTEKGKDVELRCDPISGHTALYWYRQSLGQGLEFLIYFQGNSAPDKSGLPSDRFSAERTGGSVSTLTIQRTQQEDSAVYLCASSGDRPVGGYTFGSGTRLTVV.

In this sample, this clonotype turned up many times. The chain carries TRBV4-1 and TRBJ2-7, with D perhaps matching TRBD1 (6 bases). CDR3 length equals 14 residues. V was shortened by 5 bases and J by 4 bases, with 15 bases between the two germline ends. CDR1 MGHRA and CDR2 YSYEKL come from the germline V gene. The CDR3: CASSLRQDSYEQYF. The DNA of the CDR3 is TGCGCCAGCAGCTTGAGACAGGACTCTTACGAGCAGTACTTC.

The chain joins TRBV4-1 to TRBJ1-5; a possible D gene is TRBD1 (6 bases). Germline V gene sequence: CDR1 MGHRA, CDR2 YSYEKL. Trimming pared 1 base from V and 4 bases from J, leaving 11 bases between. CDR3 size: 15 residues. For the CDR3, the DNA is TGCGCCAGCAGCCAAGTCATAGGGGGGAATCAGCCCCAGCATTTT. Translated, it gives CASSQVIGGNQPQHF.

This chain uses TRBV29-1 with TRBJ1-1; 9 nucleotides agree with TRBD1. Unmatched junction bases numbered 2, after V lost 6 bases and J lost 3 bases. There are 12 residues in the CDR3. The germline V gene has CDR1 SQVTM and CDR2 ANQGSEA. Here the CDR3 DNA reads TGCAGCGTCGGGACAGGGTACACTGAAGCTTTCTTT. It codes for CSVGTGYTEAFF.

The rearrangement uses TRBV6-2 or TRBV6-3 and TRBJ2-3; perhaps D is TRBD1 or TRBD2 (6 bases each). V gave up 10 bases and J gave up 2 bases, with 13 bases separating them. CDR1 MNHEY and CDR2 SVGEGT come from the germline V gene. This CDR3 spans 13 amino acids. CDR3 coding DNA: TGTGCCACAGGGGAGGCCCCCACAGATACGCAGTATTTT. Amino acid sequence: CATGEAPTDTQYF.

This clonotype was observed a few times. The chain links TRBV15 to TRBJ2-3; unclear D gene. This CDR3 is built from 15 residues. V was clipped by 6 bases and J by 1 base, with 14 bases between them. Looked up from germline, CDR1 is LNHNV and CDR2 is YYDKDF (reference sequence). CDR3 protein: CATSLRAIRTDTQYF. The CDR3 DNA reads TGTGCCACCAGTCTCCGGGCCATCCGCACAGATACGCAGTATTTT.

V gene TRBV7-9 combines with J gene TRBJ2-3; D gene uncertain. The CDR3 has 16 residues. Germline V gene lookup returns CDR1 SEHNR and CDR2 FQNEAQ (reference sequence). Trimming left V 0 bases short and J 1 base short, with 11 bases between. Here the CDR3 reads CASSLAPQVGTDTQYF. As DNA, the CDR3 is TGTGCCAGCAGCTTAGCCCCCCAGGTGGGCACAGATACGCAGTATTTT.

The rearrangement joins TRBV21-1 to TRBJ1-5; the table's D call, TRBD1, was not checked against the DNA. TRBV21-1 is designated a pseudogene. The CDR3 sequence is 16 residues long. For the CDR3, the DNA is TGTGCCAGCAGCGTACATCCCGGGTCGGTCAATCAGCCCCAGCATTTT. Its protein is CASSVHPGSVNQPQHF.

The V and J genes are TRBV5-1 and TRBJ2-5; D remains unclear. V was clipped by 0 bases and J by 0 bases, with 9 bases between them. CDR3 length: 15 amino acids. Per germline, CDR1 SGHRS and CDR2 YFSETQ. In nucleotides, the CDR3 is TGCGCCAGCAGCTTGGTAGGGCAGTACCAAGAGACCCAGTACTTC. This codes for CASSLVGQYQETQYF.